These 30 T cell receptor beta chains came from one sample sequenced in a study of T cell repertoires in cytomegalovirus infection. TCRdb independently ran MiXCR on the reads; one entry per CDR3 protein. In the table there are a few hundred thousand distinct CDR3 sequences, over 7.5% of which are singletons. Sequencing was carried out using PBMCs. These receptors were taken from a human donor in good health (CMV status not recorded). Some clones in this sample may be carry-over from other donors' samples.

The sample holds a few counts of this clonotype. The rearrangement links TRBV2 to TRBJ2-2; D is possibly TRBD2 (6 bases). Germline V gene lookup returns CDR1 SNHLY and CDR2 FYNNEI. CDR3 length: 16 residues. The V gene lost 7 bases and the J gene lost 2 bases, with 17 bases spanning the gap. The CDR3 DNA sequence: TGTGCCAGCACAGTTGGGGGACTCCCTAACACCGGGGAGCTGTTTTTT. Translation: CASTVGGLPNTGELFF.

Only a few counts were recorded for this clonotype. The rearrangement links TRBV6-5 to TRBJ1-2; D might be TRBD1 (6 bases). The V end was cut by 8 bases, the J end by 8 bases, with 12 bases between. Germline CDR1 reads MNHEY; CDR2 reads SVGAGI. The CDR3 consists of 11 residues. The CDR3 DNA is TGTGCCAGCGGTACAGGGTCCGGCTACACCTTC. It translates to CASGTGSGYTF.

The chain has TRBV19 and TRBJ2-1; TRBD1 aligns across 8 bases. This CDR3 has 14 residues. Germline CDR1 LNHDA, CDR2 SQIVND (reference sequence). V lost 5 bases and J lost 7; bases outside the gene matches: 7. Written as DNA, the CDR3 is TGTGCCAGTAGTTGGCAGGGGGCGTGGAATGAGCAGTTCTTC. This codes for CASSWQGAWNEQFF. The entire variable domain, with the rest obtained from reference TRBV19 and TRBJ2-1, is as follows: DGGITQSPKYLFRKEGQNVTLSCEQNLNHDAMYWYRQDPGQGLRLIYYSQIVNDFQKGDIAEGYSVSREKKESFPLTVTSAQKNPTAFYLCASSWQGAWNEQFFGPGTRLTVL.

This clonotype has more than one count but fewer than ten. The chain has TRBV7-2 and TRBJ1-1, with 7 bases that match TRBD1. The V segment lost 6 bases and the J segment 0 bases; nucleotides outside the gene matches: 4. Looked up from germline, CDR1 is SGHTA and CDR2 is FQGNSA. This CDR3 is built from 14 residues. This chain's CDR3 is CASSPDRVNTEAFF. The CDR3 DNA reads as TGTGCCAGCAGTCCCGACAGGGTGAACACTGAAGCTTTCTTT.

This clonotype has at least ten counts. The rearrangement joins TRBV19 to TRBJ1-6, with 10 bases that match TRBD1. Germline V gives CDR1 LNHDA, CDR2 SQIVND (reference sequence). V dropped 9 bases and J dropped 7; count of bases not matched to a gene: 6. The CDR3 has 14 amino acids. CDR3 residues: CASLDRGLNSPLHF. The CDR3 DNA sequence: TGTGCCAGCCTCGACAGGGGGCTGAATTCACCCCTCCACTTT.

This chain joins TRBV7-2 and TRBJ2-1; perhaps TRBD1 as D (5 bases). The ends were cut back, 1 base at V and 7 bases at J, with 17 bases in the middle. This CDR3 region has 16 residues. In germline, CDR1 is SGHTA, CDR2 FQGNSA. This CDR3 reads CASSLGVRVFRNEQFF. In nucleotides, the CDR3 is TGTGCCAGCAGCTTAGGGGTCAGGGTTTTTAGGAATGAGCAGTTCTTC.

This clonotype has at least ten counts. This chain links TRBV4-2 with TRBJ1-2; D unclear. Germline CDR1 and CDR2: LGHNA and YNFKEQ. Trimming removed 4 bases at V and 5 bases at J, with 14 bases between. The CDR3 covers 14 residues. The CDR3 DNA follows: TGTGCCAGCAGCCGCCCCGACTCGGCGTATGGCTACACCTTC. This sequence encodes CASSRPDSAYGYTF.

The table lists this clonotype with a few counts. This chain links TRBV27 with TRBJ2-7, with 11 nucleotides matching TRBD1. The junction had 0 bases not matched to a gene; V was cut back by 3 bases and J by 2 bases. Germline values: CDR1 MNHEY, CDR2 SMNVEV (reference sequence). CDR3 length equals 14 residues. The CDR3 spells CASSLDRGPYEQYF. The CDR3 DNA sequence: TGTGCCAGCAGTTTGGACAGGGGGCCCTACGAGCAGTACTTC.

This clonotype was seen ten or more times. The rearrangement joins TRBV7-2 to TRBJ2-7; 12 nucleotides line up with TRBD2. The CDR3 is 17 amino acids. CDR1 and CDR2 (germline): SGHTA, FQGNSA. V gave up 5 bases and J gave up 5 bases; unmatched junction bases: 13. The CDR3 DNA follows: TGTGCCAGCAGCGCAACTTTACCGACTAGCGGGAGCCACGAGCAGTACTTC. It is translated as CASSATLPTSGSHEQYF.

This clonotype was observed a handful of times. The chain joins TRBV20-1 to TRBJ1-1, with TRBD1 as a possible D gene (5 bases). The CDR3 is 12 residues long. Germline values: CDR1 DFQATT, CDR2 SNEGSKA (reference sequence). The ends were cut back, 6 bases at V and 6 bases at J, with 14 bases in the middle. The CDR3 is CSAGWGTAEAFF. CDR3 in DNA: TGCAGTGCCGGGTGGGGCACGGCTGAAGCTTTCTTT.

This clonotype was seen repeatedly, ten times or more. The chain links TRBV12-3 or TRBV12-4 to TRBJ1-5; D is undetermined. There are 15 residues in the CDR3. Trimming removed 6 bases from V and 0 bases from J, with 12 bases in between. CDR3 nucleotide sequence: TGTGCCAGCAGCCCTTATGGGAGTAGCAATCAGCCCCAGCATTTT. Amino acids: CASSPYGSSNQPQHF.

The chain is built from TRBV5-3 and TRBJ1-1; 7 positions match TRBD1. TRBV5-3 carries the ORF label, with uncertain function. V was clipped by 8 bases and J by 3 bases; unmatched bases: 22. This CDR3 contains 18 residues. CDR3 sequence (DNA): TGTGCCAGCAGATCAACCCCTAAGACACAGGGGTCGGACACTGAAGCTTTCTTT. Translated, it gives CASRSTPKTQGSDTEAFF.

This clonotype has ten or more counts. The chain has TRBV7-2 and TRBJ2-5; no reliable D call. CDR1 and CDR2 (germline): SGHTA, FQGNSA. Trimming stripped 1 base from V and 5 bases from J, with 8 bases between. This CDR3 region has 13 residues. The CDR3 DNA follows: TGTGCCAGCAGCTTAGGGACGAGGGAGACCCAGTACTTC. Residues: CASSLGTRETQYF.

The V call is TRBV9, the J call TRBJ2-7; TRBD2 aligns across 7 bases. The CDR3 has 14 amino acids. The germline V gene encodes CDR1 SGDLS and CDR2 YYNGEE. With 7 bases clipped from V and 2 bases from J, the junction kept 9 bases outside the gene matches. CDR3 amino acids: CASSLGGVTYEQYF. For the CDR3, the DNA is TGTGCCAGCTCCCTGGGGGGGGTCACCTACGAGCAGTACTTC.

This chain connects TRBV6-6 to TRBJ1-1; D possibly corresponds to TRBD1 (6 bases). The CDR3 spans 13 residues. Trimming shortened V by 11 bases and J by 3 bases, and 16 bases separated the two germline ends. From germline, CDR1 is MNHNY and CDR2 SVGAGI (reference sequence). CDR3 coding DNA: TGTGCCGCAGGGACAACCATTTACACTGAAGCTTTCTTT. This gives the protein CAAGTTIYTEAFF.

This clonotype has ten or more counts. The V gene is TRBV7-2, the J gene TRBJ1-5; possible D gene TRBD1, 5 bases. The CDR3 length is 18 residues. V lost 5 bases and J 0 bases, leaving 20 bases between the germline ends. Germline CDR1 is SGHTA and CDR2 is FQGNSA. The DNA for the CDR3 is TGTGCCAGCAGCCCAAAGGCAGGGCTGTTCTCTAGCAATCAGCCCCAGCATTTT. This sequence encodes CASSPKAGLFSSNQPQHF. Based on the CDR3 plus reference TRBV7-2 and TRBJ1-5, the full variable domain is GAGVSQSPSNKVTEKGKDVELRCDPISGHTALYWYRQSLGQGLEFLIYFQGNSAPDKSGLPSDRFSAERTGGSVSTLTIQRTQQEDSAVYLCASSPKAGLFSSNQPQHFGDGTRLSIL.

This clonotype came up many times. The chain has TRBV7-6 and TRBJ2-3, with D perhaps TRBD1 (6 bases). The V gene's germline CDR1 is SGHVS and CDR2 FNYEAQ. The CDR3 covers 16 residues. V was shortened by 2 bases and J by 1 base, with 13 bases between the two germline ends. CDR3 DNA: TGTGCCAGCAGCTTAAGGCAGGGGTCACGCACAGATACGCAGTATTTT. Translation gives CASSLRQGSRTDTQYF.

The CDR3 nucleotides are TGTGCCAGCTCCCCCCAGGACACCGGGGAGCTGTTTTTT. Its protein is CASSPQDTGELFF. This chain links TRBV18 with TRBJ2-2; D call uncertain. The CDR3 is made up of 13 amino acids. V was pared by 6 bases and J by 3 bases, with 8 bases between. Germline values: CDR1 KGHSH, CDR2 LQKENI. Variable domain in full (rest from reference TRBV18 and TRBJ2-2): NAGVMQNPRHLVRRRGQEARLRCSPMKGHSHVYWYRQLPEEGLKFMVYLQKENIIDESGMPKERFSAEFPKEGPSILRIQQVVRGDSAAYFCASSPQDTGELFFGEGSRLTVL.

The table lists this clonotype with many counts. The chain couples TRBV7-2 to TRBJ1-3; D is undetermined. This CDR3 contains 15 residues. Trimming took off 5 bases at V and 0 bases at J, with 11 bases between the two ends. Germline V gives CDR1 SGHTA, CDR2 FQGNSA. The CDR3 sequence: CASSPSTHSGNTIYF. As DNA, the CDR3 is TGTGCCAGCAGCCCTTCCACTCACTCTGGAAACACCATATATTTT.

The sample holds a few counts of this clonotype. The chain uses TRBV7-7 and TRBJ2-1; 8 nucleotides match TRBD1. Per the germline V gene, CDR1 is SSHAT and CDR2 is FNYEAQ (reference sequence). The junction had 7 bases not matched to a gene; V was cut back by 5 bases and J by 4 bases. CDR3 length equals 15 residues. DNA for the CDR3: TGTGCCAGCAGCCCCGGGACAGGCACGTACAATGAGCAGTTCTTC. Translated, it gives CASSPGTGTYNEQFF.

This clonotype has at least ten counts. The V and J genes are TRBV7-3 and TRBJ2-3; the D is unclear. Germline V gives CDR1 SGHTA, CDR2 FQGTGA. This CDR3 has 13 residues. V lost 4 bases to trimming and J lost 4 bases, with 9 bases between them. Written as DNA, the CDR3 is TGTGCCAGCAGCTCGTCAAGCTCAGATACGCAGTATTTT. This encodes CASSSSSSDTQYF.

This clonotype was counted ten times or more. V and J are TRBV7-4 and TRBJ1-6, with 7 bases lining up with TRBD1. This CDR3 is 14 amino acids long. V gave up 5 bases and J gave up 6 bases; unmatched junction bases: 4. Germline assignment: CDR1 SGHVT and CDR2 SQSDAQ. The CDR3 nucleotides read TGTGCCAGCAGCCTGACAGGGACTAATTCACCCCTCCACTTT. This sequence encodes CASSLTGTNSPLHF.

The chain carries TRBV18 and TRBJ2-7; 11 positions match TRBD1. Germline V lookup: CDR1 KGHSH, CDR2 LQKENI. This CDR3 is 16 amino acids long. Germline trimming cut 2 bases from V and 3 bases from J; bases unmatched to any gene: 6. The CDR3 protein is CASSPRTGTGGYEQYF. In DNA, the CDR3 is TGTGCCAGCTCACCAAGGACCGGGACAGGGGGCTACGAGCAGTACTTC.

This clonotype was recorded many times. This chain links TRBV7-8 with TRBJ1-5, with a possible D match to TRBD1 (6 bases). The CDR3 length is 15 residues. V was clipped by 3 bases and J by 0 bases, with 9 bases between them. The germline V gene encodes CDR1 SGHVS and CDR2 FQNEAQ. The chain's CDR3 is CASSLDSFSNQPQHF. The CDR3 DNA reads TGTGCCAGCAGCTTGGACAGTTTTAGCAATCAGCCCCAGCATTTT.

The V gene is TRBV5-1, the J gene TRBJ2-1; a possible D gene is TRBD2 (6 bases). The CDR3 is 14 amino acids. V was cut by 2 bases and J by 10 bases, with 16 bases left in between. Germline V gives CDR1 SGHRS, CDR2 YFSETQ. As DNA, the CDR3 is TGCGCCAGCAGCTTAACGGGCCCGGCGGGGGAGCAGTTCTTC. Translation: CASSLTGPAGEQFF. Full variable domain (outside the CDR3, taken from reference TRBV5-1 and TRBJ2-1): KAGVTQTPRYLIKTRGQQVTLSCSPISGHRSVSWYQQTPGQGLQFLFEYFSETQRNKGNFPGRFSGRQFSNSRSEMNVSTLELGDSALYLCASSLTGPAGEQFFGPGTRLTVL.

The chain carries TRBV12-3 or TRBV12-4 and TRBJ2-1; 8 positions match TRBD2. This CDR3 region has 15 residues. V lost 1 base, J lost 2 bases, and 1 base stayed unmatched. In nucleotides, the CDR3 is TGTGCCAGCAGTTTAGAGCGGGAGCCCTACAATGAGCAGTTCTTC. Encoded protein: CASSLEREPYNEQFF.

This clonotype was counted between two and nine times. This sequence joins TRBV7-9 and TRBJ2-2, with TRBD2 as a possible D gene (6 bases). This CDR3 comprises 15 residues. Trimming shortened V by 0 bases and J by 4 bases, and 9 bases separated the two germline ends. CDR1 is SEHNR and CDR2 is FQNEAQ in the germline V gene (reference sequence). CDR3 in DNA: TGTGCCAGCAGCTTAGCGGGGGACTTCACCGGGGAGCTGTTTTTT. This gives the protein CASSLAGDFTGELFF.

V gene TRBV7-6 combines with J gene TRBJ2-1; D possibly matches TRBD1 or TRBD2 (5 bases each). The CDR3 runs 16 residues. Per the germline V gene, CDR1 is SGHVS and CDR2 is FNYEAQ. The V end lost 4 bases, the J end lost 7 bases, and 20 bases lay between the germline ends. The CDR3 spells CASSSGQANTWNEQFF. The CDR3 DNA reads TGTGCCAGCAGCTCGGGGCAGGCCAATACCTGGAATGAGCAGTTCTTC.

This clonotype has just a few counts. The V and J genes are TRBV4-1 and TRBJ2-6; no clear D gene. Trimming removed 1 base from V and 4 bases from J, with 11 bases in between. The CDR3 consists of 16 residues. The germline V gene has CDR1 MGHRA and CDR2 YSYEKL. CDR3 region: CASSQVPLHGANVLTF. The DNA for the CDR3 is TGCGCCAGCAGCCAAGTACCCCTCCACGGGGCCAACGTCCTGACTTTC.

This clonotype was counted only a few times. The CDR3, as DNA: TGTGCCAGCAGCTTAGAAGCTAGCGGGAGAAGGAACAATGAGCAGTTCTTC. Protein product: CASSLEASGRRNNEQFF. The chain joins TRBV11-3 to TRBJ2-1, with TRBD2 matching 10 bases. CDR1 SGHNT and CDR2 YENEEA come from the germline V gene. The CDR3 covers 17 residues. V lost 0 bases to trimming and J lost 5 bases; unmatched junction nucleotides: 7.